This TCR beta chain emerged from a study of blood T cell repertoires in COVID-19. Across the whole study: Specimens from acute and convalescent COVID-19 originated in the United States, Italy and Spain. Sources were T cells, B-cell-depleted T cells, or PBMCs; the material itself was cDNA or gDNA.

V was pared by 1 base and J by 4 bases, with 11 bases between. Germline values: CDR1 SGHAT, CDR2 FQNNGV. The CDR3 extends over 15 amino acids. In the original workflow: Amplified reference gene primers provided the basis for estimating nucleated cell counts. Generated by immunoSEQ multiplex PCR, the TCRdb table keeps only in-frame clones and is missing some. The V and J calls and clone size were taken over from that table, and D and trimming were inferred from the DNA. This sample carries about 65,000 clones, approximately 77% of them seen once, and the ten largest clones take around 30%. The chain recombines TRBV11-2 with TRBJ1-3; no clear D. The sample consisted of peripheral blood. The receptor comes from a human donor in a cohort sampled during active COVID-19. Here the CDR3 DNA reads TGTGCCAGCAGCTTAGGCCGCAAGCTCGGAAACACCATATATTTT. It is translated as CASSLGRKLGNTIYF.